What follows are 20 T cell receptor beta chains derived from one specimen sequenced in a study of blood T cell repertoires in COVID-19. Assay used: immunoSEQ multiplex PCR; TCRdb lists only in-frame clones, some missing. The sample yields 180,000 or so clones, roughly 84% seen once. Material: peripheral blood. These receptors were obtained from a woman in her thirties or forties with COVID-19, enrolled during active disease.

V is TRBV6-5 and J is TRBJ2-7; 10 bases line up with TRBD1. Germline lookup yields CDR1 MNHEY and CDR2 SVGAGI. This CDR3 contains 14 residues. V trimming: 6 bases; J trimming: 4 bases; junction bases outside the gene matches: 6. The CDR3, as DNA: TGTGCCAGCAGGTTCGGACAGGGGGATTACGAGCAGTACTTC. This translates into CASRFGQGDYEQYF.

The chain is built from TRBV4-1 and TRBJ2-7; 13 bases match TRBD2. The CDR3 has 15 amino acids. CDR1 and CDR2 (germline): MGHRA, YSYEKL. After removal of 1 base from V and 7 bases from J, the junction contained 4 bases not matched to a gene. CDR3: CASSQVGLAGVEQYF. The CDR3, as DNA: TGCGCCAGCAGCCAAGTCGGACTAGCGGGGGTTGAGCAGTACTTC.

The chain combines TRBV19 with TRBJ1-6, with 9 bases lining up with TRBD1. The ends lost 6 bases at V and 6 bases at J; junction bases unmatched: 3. This CDR3 region has 14 residues. From germline, CDR1 is LNHDA and CDR2 SQIVND (reference sequence). CDR3 DNA sequence: TGTGCCAGTAGGGGACAGGGATTTAATTCACCCCTCCACTTT. Its translation is CASRGQGFNSPLHF.

In DNA form, the CDR3 reads TGTGCCAGCAGCTTAGGATTTGGAGGGCAGCCCCAGCATTTT. Amino acid sequence: CASSLGFGGQPQHF. The chain is built from TRBV7-2 and TRBJ1-5; D is uncertain. V shed 1 base and J shed 7 bases, with 11 bases lying between them. CDR1 is SGHTA, CDR2 FQGNSA, per germline. The CDR3 is 14 amino acids.

This rearrangement joins TRBV2 to TRBJ2-1, with D perhaps TRBD2 (6 bases). Per germline, CDR1 SNHLY and CDR2 FYNNEI. V lost 10 bases, J lost 2 bases, and 18 bases lay in between. This CDR3 has 15 amino acids. Written as DNA, the CDR3 is TGTGCCATCCGCTCCGCGGGGCCGGCCTACAATGAGCAGTTCTTC. As protein: CAIRSAGPAYNEQFF.

This clone has just one count. The rearrangement joins TRBV5-6 to TRBJ1-6; D is ambiguous. V was shortened by 5 bases and J by 9 bases, with 18 bases between the two germline ends. Germline V lookup: CDR1 SGHDT, CDR2 YYEEEE. The CDR3 contains 15 residues. For the CDR3, the DNA is TGTGCCAGCAGTTTTGGGAGGGCAGACGGTTCACCCCTCCACTTT. Amino acid sequence: CASSFGRADGSPLHF. Based on the CDR3 plus reference TRBV5-6 and TRBJ1-6, the full variable domain is DAGVTQSPTHLIKTRGQQVTLRCSPKSGHDTVSWYQQALGQGPQFIFQYYEEEERQRGNFPDRFSGHQFPNYSSELNVNALLLGDSALYLCASSFGRADGSPLHFGNGTRLTVT.

CDR3 region: CASSPRGQLNIQYF. DNA for the CDR3: TGTGCCAGCAGCCCACGCGGACAGCTGAACATTCAGTACTTC. The chain uses TRBV28 and TRBJ2-4, with a tentative D call TRBD1 (6 bases). The CDR3 is made up of 14 amino acids. The germline V gene has CDR1 MDHEN and CDR2 SYDVKM. Between the trimmed V and J ends, which lost 6 bases and 7 bases, there was a span of 16 bases.

The chain is built from TRBV2 and TRBJ2-2, with D possibly matching TRBD1 (6 bases). This CDR3 region has 13 residues. V was pared by 6 bases and J by 4 bases, with 9 bases between. Germline V CDR1 and CDR2: SNHLY, FYNNEI. For the CDR3, the DNA is TGTGCCAGCAGGGTACAGGGCACCGGGGAGCTGTTTTTT. Protein: CASRVQGTGELFF.

The chain combines TRBV5-1 with TRBJ1-2; 7 positions agree with TRBD1. This CDR3 spans 15 amino acids. The ends lost 0 bases at V and 0 bases at J; junction bases unmatched: 2. The germline gives CDR1 SGHRS, CDR2 YFSETQ. The DNA for the CDR3 is TGCGCCAGCAGCTTGGACGGGACAGCTAACTATGGCTACACCTTC. Protein sequence: CASSLDGTANYGYTF.

The chain employs TRBV6-4 and TRBJ2-1; TRBD2 aligns across 10 bases. The J segment lost 6 bases and the V segment lost 4 bases, leaving 0 bases of the junction unmatched. This CDR3 has 13 amino acids. Germline loops: CDR1 MRHNA, CDR2 SNTAGT. In DNA form, the CDR3 reads TGTGCCAGCAGTGCTAGCGGGAGCAATGAGCAGTTCTTC. Amino acid sequence: CASSASGSNEQFF.

V gene TRBV6-1 combines with J gene TRBJ1-6; D gene unclear. V lost 4 bases and J 5 bases, leaving 18 bases between the germline ends. The CDR3 has 17 amino acids. The V gene's germline CDR1 is MNHNS and CDR2 SASEGT. The CDR3 protein is CASSGTRVLRDNSPLHF. DNA for the CDR3: TGTGCCAGCAGTGGTACCCGGGTCCTTAGAGATAATTCACCCCTCCACTTT.

This clone appeared a few times. The V call is TRBV24-1, the J call TRBJ1-2, with D tentatively TRBD1 (6 bases). Germline loops: CDR1 KGHDR, CDR2 SFDVKD. Trimming took 7 bases from V and 7 from J, leaving 15 bases between them. This CDR3 contains 13 residues. The CDR3 sequence: CATSARGTSGYTF. In DNA form, the CDR3 reads TGTGCCACCAGCGCTAGGGGGACCAGTGGCTACACCTTC.

This chain connects TRBV4-1 to TRBJ1-1; D gene uncertain. V was cut by 0 bases and J by 3 bases, with 14 bases left in between. Germline assignment: CDR1 MGHRA and CDR2 YSYEKL. The CDR3 spans 16 residues. CDR3 sequence reads: CASSQDPNSGDTEAFF. The CDR3 bases are TGCGCCAGCAGCCAAGATCCCAACTCCGGGGACACTGAAGCTTTCTTT.

The gene calls are TRBV5-1 and TRBJ1-2, with 8 nucleotides matching TRBD1. This CDR3 has 15 amino acids. J lost 0 bases, V lost 1 base, and 2 bases had no gene match. Germline CDR1 is SGHRS and CDR2 is YFSETQ. The CDR3 reads CASSLRQGPNYGYTF. For the CDR3, the DNA is TGCGCCAGCAGCTTGAGACAGGGGCCTAACTATGGCTACACCTTC.

The chain couples TRBV6-5 to TRBJ1-3; 7 bases match TRBD1. The CDR3 is 16 residues long. With 0 bases clipped from V and 5 bases from J, the junction kept 7 bases outside the gene matches. Per germline, CDR1 MNHEY and CDR2 SVGAGI. The CDR3 DNA follows: TGTGCCAGCAGTTACTCCCAAGGACAGGCCCGAAACACCATATATTTT. It translates to CASSYSQGQARNTIYF.

This clone showed up just once. The rearrangement uses TRBV7-2 and TRBJ1-5; TRBD1 aligns across 11 bases. CDR1 is SGHTA, CDR2 FQGNSA, per germline. J lost 6 bases, V lost 4 bases, and 8 bases had no gene match. The length of the CDR3 is 16 residues. The CDR3 spells CASSWDRDRGVQPQHF. CDR3 DNA sequence: TGTGCCAGCAGCTGGGACCGGGACAGGGGGGTTCAGCCCCAGCATTTT. The full variable domain, completed using reference TRBV7-2 and TRBJ1-5, is GAGVSQSPSNKVTEKGKDVELRCDPISGHTALYWYRQSLGQGLEFLIYFQGNSAPDKSGLPSDRFSAERTGGSVSTLTIQRTQQEDSAVYLCASSWDRDRGVQPQHFGDGTRLSIL.

This clone has at least ten counts. The CDR3 nucleotides are TGCGCCAGCGGGGGCGGGGGAGTGGGGAATGAGCAGTTCTTC. Its translation is CASGGGGVGNEQFF. The rearrangement joins TRBV10-2 to TRBJ2-1; tentative D call: TRBD2 (7 bases). V was clipped by 8 bases and J by 7 bases, with 18 bases between them. Germline CDR1 is WSHSY and CDR2 is SAAADI. The CDR3 extends over 14 amino acids.

This chain uses TRBV3-1 (or the pseudogene TRBV3-2) with TRBJ2-7; weak D call: TRBD2 (5 bases). Trimming stripped 2 bases from V and 4 bases from J, with 6 bases between. There are 12 residues in the CDR3. Germline V gives CDR1 LGHDT, CDR2 YNNKEL (reference sequence). The CDR3 nucleotides read TGTGCCAGCAGCCAAATAGCGTACGAGCAGTACTTC. Amino acids: CASSQIAYEQYF.

The chain has TRBV7-8 and TRBJ2-1, with 7 bases that match TRBD2. CDR1 and CDR2 from the germline V gene are SGHVS and FQNEAQ. This CDR3 comprises 14 residues. V was clipped by 5 bases and J by 6 bases; unmatched bases: 7. CDR3 residues: CASSEGLFFNEQFF. The CDR3 nucleotides read TGTGCCAGCAGCGAGGGACTATTCTTCAATGAGCAGTTCTTC.

The chain has TRBV29-1 and TRBJ2-1; no firm D call. Germline lookup yields CDR1 SQVTM and CDR2 ANQGSEA. This CDR3 region has 12 residues. Trimming removed 2 bases at V and 4 bases at J, with 6 bases between. This CDR3 is CSVEPRYNEQFF. CDR3 DNA: TGCAGCGTTGAACCGAGATACAATGAGCAGTTCTTC.